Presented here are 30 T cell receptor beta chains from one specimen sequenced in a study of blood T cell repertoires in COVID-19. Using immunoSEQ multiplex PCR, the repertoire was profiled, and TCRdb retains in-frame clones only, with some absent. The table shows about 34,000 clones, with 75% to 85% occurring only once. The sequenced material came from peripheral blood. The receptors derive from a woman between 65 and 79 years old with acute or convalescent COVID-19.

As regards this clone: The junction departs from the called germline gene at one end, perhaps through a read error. The CDR3 loop reads CANSEGLAGSWYEQYF. The CDR3 coding sequence is TGTGCCAACAGTGAAGGACTAGCGGGGTCTTGGTACGAGCAGTACTTC. This chain connects TRBV2 to TRBJ2-7; 12 positions agree with TRBD2. The germline V gene encodes CDR1 SNHLY and CDR2 FYNNEI. The CDR3 sequence is 16 residues long.

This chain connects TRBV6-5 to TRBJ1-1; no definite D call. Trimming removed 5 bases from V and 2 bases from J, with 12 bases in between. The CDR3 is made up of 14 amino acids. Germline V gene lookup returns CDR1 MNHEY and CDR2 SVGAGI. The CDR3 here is CASSMTFTNTEAFF. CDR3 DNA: TGTGCCAGCAGTATGACATTTACAAACACTGAAGCTTTCTTT.

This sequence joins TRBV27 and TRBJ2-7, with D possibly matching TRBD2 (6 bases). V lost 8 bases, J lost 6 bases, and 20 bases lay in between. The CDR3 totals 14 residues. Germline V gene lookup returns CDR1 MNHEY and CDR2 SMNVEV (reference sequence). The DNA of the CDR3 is TGTGCCAGCGGACGGGCGGGAACACCGACCGAGCAGTACTTC. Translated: CASGRAGTPTEQYF.

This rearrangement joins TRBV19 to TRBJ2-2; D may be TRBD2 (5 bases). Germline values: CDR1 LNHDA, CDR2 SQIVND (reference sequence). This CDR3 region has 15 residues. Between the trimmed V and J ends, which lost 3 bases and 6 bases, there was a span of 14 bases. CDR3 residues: CASSILLLESGELFF. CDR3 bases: TGTGCCAGTAGTATCCTACTACTAGAATCCGGGGAGCTGTTTTTT.

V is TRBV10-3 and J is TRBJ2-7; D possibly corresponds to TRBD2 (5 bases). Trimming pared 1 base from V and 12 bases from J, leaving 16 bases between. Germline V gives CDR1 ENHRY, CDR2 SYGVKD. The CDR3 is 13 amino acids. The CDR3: CAISELMDGVRYF. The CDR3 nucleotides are TGTGCCATCAGTGAGTTAATGGACGGGGTTCGGTACTTC.

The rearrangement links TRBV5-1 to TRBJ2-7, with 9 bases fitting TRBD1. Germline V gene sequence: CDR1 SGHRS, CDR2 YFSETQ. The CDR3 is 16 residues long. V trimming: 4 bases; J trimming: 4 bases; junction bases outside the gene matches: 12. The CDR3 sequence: CASSASRQGGGYEQYF. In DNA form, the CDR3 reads TGCGCCAGCAGCGCCTCCAGACAGGGGGGAGGTTACGAGCAGTACTTC.

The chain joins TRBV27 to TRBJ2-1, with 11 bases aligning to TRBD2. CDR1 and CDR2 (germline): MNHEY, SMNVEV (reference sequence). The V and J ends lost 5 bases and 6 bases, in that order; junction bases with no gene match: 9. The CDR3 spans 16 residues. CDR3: CASSRTGTSGLNEQFF. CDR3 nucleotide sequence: TGTGCCAGCAGTAGGACCGGGACTAGCGGCCTCAATGAGCAGTTCTTC.

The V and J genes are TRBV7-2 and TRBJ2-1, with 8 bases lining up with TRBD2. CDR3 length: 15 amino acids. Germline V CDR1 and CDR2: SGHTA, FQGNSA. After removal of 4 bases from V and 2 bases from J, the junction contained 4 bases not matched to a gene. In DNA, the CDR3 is TGTGCCAGCAGCTCGAGCGGGAGACCCTACAATGAGCAGTTCTTC. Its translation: CASSSSGRPYNEQFF.

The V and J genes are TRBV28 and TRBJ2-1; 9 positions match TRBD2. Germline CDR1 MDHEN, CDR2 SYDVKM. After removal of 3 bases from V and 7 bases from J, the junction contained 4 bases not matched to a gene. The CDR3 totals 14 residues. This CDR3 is CASSFVGLANEQFF. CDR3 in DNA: TGTGCCAGCAGTTTCGTGGGACTAGCTAATGAGCAGTTCTTC. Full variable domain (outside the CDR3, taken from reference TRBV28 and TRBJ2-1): DVKVTQSSRYLVKRTGEKVFLECVQDMDHENMFWYRQDPGLGLRLIYFSYDVKMKEKGDIPEGYSVSREKKERFSLILESASTNQTSMYLCASSFVGLANEQFFGPGTRLTVL.

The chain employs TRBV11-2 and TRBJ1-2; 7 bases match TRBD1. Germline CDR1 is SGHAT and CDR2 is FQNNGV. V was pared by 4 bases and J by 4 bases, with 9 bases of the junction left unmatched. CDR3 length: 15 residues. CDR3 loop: CASSSHSGTVYGYTF. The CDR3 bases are TGTGCCAGCAGCTCTCATTCCGGGACAGTCTATGGCTACACCTTC.

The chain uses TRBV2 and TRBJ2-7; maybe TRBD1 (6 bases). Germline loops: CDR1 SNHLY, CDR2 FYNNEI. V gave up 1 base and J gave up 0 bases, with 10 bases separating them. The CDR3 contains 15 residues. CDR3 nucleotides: TGTGCCAGCAGTGAAGGTCAGGGGCCCTCCTACGAGCAGTACTTC. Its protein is CASSEGQGPSYEQYF.

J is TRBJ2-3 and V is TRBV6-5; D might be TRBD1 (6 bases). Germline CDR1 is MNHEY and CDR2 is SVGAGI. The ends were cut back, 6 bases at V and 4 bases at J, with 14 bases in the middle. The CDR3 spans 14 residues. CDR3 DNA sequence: TGTGCCAGCAGGACTGGACAGAGGGCAGATACGCAGTATTTT. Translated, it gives CASRTGQRADTQYF.

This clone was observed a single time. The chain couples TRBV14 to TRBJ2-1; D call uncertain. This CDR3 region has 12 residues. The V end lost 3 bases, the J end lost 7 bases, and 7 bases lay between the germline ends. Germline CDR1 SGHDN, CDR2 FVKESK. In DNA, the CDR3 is TGTGCCAGCAGCCAGGTAGCTAATGAGCAGTTCTTC. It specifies CASSQVANEQFF.

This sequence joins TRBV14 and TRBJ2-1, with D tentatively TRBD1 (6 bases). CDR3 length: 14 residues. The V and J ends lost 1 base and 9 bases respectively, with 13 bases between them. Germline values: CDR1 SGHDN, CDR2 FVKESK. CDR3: CASSQATGSTEQFF. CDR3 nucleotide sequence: TGTGCCAGCAGCCAAGCAACAGGGTCGACTGAGCAGTTCTTC.

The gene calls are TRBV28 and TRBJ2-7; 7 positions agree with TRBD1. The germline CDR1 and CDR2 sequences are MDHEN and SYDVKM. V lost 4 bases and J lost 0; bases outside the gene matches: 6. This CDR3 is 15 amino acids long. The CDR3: CASSSAGTVSYEQYF. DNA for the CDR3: TGTGCCAGCAGTTCCGCCGGGACAGTCTCCTACGAGCAGTACTTC.

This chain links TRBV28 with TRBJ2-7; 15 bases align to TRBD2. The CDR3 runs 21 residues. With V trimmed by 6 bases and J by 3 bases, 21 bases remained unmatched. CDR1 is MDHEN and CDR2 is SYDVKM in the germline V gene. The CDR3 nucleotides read TGTGCCAGCAGCTCCCGTCCCATAGGACTAGCGGGAGGGCCCTTCATCTACGAGCAGTACTTC. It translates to CASSSRPIGLAGGPFIYEQYF.

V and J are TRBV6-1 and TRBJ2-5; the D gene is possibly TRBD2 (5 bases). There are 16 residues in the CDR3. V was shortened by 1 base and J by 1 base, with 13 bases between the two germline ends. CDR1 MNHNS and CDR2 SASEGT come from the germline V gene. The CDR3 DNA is TGTGCCAGCAGTGAAGGAGTTTCGGGGTTCCAAGAGACCCAGTACTTC. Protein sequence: CASSEGVSGFQETQYF.

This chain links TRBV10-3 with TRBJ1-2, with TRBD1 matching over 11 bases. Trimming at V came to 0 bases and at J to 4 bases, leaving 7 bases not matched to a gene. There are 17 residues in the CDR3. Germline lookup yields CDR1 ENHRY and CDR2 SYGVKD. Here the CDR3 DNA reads TGTGCCATCAGTGAGTCTTTAGGACAGGGGGCAATCTATGGCTACACCTTC. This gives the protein CAISESLGQGAIYGYTF.

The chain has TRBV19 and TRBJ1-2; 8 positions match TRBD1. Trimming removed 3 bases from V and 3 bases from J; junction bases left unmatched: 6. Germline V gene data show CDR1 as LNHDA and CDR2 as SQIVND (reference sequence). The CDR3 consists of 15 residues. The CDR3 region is CASSMGPGGYYGYTF. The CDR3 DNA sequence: TGTGCCAGTAGTATGGGACCAGGGGGCTACTATGGCTACACCTTC.

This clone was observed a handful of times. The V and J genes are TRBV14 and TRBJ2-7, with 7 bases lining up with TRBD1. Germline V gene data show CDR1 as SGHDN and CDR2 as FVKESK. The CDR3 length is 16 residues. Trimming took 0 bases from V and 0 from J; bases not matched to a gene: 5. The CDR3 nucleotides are TGTGCCAGCAGCCAAGATAGGACAGGATTCTCCTACGAGCAGTACTTC. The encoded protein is CASSQDRTGFSYEQYF.

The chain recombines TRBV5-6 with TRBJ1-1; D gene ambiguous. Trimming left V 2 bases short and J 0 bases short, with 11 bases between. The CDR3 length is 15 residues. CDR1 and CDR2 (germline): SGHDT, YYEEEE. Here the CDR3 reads CASSLSPVVNTEAFF. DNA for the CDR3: TGTGCCAGCAGCTTATCTCCGGTCGTGAACACTGAAGCTTTCTTT.

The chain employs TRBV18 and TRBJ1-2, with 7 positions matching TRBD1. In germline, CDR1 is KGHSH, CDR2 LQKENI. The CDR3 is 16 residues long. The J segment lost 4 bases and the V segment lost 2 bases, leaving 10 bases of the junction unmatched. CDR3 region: CASSPKSTGRGYGYTF. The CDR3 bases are TGTGCCAGCTCACCAAAGTCGACAGGGAGAGGCTATGGCTACACCTTC.

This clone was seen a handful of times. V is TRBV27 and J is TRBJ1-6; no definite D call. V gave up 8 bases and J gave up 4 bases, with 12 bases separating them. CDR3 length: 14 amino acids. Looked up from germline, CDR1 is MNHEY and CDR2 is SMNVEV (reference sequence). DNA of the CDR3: TGTGCCAGCCGACCGCCGGGGTATAATTCACCCCTCCACTTT. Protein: CASRPPGYNSPLHF.

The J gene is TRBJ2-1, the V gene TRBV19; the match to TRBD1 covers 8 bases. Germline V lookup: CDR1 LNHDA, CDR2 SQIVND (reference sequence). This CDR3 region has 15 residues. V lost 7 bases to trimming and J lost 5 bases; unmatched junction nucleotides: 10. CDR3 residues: CASTPLGGQDNEQFF. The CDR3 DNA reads TGTGCCAGTACCCCTCTCGGGGGACAGGACAATGAGCAGTTCTTC.

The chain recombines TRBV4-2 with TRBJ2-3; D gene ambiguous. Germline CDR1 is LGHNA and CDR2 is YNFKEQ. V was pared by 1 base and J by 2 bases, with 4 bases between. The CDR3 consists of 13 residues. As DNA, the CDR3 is TGTGCCAGCAGCCAAGGGCCCACAGATACGCAGTATTTT. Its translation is CASSQGPTDTQYF.

The CDR3 region has the DNA TGTGCCAGCAGCCCGGGACTAGCGGGAGTAGTCTCCTACAATGAGCAGTTCTTC. This gives the protein CASSPGLAGVVSYNEQFF. V gene TRBV9 combines with J gene TRBJ2-1, with 14 bases matching TRBD2. Looked up from germline, CDR1 is SGDLS and CDR2 is YYNGEE. The CDR3 covers 18 residues. J was trimmed by 0 bases and V by 4 bases; bases with no gene match: 6. Full variable domain (rest looked up from reference TRBV9 and TRBJ2-1): DSGVTQTPKHLITATGQRVTLRCSPRSGDLSVYWYQQSLDQGLQFLIQYYNGEERAKGNILERFSAQQFPDLHSELNLSSLELGDSALYFCASSPGLAGVVSYNEQFFGPGTRLTVL.

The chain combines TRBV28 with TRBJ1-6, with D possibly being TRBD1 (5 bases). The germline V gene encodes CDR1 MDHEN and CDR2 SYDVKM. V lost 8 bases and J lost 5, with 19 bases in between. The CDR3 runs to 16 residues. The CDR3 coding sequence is TGTGCCAGCGCTCGGCCGGGGGACTTTAATAATTCACCCCTCCACTTT. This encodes CASARPGDFNNSPLHF.

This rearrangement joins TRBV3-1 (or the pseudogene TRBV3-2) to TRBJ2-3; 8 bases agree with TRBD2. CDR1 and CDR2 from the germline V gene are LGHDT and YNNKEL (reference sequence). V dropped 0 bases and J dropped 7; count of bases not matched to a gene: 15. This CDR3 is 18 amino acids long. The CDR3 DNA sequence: TGTGCCAGCAGCCAAGAATCCCTAGCGGGTAGGGAGACTAATACGCAGTATTTT. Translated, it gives CASSQESLAGRETNTQYF.

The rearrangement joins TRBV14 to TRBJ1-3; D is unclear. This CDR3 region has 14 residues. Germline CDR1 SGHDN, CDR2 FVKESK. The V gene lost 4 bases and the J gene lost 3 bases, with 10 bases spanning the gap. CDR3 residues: CASSLPGFGNTIYF. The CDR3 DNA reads TGTGCCAGCAGCCTCCCAGGTTTTGGAAACACCATATATTTT.

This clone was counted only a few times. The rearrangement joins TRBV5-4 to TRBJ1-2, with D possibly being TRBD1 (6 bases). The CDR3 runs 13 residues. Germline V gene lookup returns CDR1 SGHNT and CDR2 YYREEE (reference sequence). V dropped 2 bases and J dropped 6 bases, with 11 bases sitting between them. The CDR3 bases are TGTGCCAGCAGCTTAGACAGGACCCATGGCTACACCTTC. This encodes CASSLDRTHGYTF.